This is a list of T cell receptor beta chains from one sample in a study of CD8 T cells in Susac syndrome. Via MiXCR, TCRdb re-called the immunoSEQ multiplex PCR reads, giving one row per CDR3 protein. The profile shows roughly 70,000 distinct CDR3 sequences, 96% of them singletons. Sequenced input: CD4+ T cells from PBMCs. All receptors come from a human donor with multiple sclerosis. The conserved cysteine and the conserved F or W are not part of the CDR3 here.

V gene,J gene,CDR3 protein
TRBV4-2,TRBJ2-1,ASSQVPSGTDNNEQF
TRBV12-3/TRBV12-4,TRBJ2-3,ASSLPQGFTDTQY
TRBV20-1,TRBJ1-2,SASTTTGGTNYGYT
TRBV5-1,TRBJ2-5,ASSWTGGGGETQY
TRBV20-1,TRBJ2-3,SAKGPFSTDTQY
TRBV20-1,TRBJ2-1,SARAPTIYEQF
TRBV7-2,TRBJ2-2,ASSQTHPPQF
TRBV30,TRBJ1-2,AWRKSGTLPGYT
TRBV7-2,TRBJ2-4,ASSLGAGGSRNIQY
TRBV24-1,TRBJ2-7,ATSDSDRYEQY
TRBV29-1,TRBJ2-1,SVPIRGAAYNEQF
TRBV19,TRBJ2-3,ASRAGSTDTQY
TRBV6-2/TRBV6-3,TRBJ2-1,ASRERGGWRNEQF
TRBV29-1,TRBJ2-7,SVEEPRYEQY
TRBV20-1,TRBJ1-1,SASSGQFNTEAF
TRBV7-3,TRBJ2-7,ASSLSGGTGEQY
TRBV28,TRBJ1-1,ASSTLPGRGGTEAF
TRBV9,TRBJ2-2,ASSTTGGTGELF
TRBV6-5,TRBJ2-7,ASSLGPGGEQY
TRBV7-9,TRBJ2-3,ASSLLFTDTQY
TRBV6-4,TRBJ2-5,ASSDSRAGQETQY
TRBV19,TRBJ2-1,ASSKASSPSYNEQF
TRBV5-1,TRBJ1-4,ASSLQGAEKLF
TRBV6-2/TRBV6-3,TRBJ2-2,ASILQGNTGELF
TRBV20-1,TRBJ1-2,SAQSGNTGYT
TRBV4-2,TRBJ2-5,ASSQDQWLAGGQETQY
TRBV11-2,TRBJ2-7,ASSLGQSSSYEQY
TRBV20-1,TRBJ2-3,SAARGASGHTQY
TRBV28,TRBJ1-1,ASRRDTKNTEAF
TRBV7-9,TRBJ1-2,ASSLARTGGPGYT
TRBV11-2,TRBJ1-5,ASSSGRSTNQPQH
TRBV6-1,TRBJ1-5,ASSATAGYPQH
TRBV4-1,TRBJ1-6,ASSQIPTGHSPLH
TRBV29-1,TRBJ1-1,SVGTGMNTEAF
TRBV9,TRBJ1-1,ASSPSGGGGTEAF
TRBV12-3/TRBV12-4,TRBJ1-5,ASSPDLLGSNQPQH
TRBV7-9,TRBJ2-7,ASSWGDSSYEQY
TRBV3-1,TRBJ1-2,ASSQAGGSPYGYT
TRBV5-4,TRBJ2-1,ASKGGGNEQF
TRBV20-1,TRBJ1-1,SATNSGPPATEAF
TRBV28,TRBJ2-2,ASRQGANTGELF
TRBV29-1,TRBJ2-7,SWASIDEQY
TRBV28,TRBJ2-1,ASSSISAGGPYNEQF
TRBV3-1,TRBJ1-6,ASSQDLRPPLH
TRBV15,TRBJ2-7,ATSRGLAGSHEQY
TRBV7-9,TRBJ1-1,ASSSYEAF